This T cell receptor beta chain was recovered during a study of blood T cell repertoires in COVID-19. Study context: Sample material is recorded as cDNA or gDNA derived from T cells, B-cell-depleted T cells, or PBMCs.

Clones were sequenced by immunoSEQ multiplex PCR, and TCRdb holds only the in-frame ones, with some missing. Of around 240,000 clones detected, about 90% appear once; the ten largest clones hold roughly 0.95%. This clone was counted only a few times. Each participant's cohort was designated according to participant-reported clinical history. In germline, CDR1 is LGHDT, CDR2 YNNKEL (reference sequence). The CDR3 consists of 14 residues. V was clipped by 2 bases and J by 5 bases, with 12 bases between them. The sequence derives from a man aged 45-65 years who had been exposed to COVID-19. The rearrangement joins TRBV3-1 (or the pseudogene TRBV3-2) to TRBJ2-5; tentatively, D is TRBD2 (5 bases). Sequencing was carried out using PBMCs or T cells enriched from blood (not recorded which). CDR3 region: CASSQRYGGETQYF. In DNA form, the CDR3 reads TGTGCCAGCAGCCAAAGGTACGGAGGCGAGACCCAGTACTTC.